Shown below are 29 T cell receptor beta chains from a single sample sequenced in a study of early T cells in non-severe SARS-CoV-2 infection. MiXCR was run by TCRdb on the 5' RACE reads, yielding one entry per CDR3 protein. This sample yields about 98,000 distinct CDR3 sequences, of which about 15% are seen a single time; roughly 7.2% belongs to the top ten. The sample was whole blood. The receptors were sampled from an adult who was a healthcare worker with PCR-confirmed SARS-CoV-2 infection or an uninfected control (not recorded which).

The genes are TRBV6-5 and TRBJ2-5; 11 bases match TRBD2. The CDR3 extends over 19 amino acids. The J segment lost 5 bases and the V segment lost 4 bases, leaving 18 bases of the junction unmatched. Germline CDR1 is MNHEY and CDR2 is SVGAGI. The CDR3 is CASSSRRSGLAEGRETQYF. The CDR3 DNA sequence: TGTGCCAGCAGTTCCCGACGTTCGGGACTAGCGGAGGGGAGGGAGACCCAGTACTTC.

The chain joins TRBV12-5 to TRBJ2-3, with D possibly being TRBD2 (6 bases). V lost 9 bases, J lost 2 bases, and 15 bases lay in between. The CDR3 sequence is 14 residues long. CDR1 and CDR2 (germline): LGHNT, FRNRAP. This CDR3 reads CARGRRGNTDTQYF. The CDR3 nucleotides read TGTGCTAGAGGTCGGCGGGGAAACACAGATACGCAGTATTTT.

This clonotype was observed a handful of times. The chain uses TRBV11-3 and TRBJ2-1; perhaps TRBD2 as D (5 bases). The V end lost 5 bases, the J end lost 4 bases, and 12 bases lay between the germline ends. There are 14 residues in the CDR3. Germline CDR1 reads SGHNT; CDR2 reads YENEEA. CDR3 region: CASSLTGEYNEQFF. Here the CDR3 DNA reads TGTGCCAGCAGCCTCACCGGGGAGTACAATGAGCAGTTCTTC.

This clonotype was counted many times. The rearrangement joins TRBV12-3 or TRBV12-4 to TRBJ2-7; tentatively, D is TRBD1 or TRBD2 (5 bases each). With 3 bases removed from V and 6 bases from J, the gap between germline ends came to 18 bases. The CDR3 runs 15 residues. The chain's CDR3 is CASSFVQGAVGEQYF. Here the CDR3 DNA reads TGTGCCAGCAGTTTTGTGCAGGGAGCGGTAGGCGAGCAGTACTTC.

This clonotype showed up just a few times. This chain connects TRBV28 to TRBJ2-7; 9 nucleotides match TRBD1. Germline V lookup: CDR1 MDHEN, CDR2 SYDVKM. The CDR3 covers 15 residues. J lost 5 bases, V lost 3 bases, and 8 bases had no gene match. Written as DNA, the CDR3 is TGTGCCAGCAGTTTTAGGTTACAGGGGGCAAACGAGCAGTACTTC. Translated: CASSFRLQGANEQYF.

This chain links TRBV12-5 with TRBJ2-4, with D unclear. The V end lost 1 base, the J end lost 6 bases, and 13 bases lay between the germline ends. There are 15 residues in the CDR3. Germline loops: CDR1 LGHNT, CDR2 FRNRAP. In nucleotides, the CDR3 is TGTGCTAGTGGTTTGGGTGATCCCTCCCGAAACATTCAGTACTTC. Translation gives CASGLGDPSRNIQYF.

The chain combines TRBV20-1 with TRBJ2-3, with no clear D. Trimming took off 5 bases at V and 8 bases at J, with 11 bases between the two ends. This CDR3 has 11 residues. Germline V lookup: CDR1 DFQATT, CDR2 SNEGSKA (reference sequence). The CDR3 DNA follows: TGCAGTGCTCCGGCGCCAGGTACGCAGTATTTT. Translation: CSAPAPGTQYF.

CDR3 residues: CASSPPGLISGNTIYF. DNA of the CDR3: TGTGCCAGCTCACCCCCGGGACTGATCTCTGGAAACACCATATATTTT. The V and J genes are TRBV18 and TRBJ1-3; D possibly corresponds to TRBD1 (5 bases). The CDR3 is 16 amino acids. V lost 3 bases and J lost 0, with 12 bases in between. Germline V lookup: CDR1 KGHSH, CDR2 LQKENI.

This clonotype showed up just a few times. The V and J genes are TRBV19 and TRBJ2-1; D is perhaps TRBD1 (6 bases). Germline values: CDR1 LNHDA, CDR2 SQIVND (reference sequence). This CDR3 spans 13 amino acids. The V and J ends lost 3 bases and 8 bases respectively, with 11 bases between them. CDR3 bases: TGTGCCAGTAGTATCTCAGGGGTCTATGAGCAGTTCTTC. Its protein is CASSISGVYEQFF.

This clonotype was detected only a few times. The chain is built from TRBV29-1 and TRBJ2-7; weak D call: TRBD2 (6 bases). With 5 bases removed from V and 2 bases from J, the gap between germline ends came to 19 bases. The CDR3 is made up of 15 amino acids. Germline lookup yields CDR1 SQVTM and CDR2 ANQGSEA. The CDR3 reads CSVWGGTERTYEQYF. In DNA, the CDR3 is TGCAGCGTTTGGGGAGGAACAGAAAGAACCTACGAGCAGTACTTC.

The CDR3 nucleotides read TGTGCCAGTAGTATATCGCCAGGGTGGGACATTCAGTACTTC. This sequence encodes CASSISPGWDIQYF. The chain has TRBV19 and TRBJ2-4, with D possibly TRBD1 on 5 matching bases. Germline V gives CDR1 LNHDA, CDR2 SQIVND (reference sequence). Trimming stripped 2 bases from V and 8 bases from J, with 13 bases between. The CDR3 consists of 14 residues. The whole variable domain, filled in from reference TRBV19 and TRBJ2-4, reads DGGITQSPKYLFRKEGQNVTLSCEQNLNHDAMYWYRQDPGQGLRLIYYSQIVNDFQKGDIAEGYSVSREKKESFPLTVTSAQKNPTAFYLCASSISPGWDIQYFGAGTRLSVL.

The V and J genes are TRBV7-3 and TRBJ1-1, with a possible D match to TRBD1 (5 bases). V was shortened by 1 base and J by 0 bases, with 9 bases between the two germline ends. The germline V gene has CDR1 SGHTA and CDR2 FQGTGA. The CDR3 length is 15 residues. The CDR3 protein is CASSLMGGLNTEAFF. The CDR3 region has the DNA TGTGCCAGCAGCTTAATGGGGGGATTGAACACTGAAGCTTTCTTT.

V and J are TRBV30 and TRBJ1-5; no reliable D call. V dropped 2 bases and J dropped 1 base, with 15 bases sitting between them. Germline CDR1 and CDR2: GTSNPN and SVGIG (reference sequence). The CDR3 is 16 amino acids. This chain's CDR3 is CAWSIPISVSNQPQHF. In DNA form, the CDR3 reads TGTGCCTGGAGTATCCCAATCTCTGTAAGCAATCAGCCCCAGCATTTT.

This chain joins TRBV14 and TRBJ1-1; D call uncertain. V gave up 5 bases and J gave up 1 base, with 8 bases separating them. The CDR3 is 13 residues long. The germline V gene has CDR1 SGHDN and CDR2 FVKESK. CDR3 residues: CASSWGWNTEAFF. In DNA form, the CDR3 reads TGTGCCAGCAGCTGGGGATGGAACACTGAAGCTTTCTTT.

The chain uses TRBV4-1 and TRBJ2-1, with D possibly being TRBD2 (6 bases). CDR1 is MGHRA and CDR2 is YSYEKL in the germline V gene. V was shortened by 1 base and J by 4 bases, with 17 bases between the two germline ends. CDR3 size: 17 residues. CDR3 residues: CASSQVYGLTQYNEQFF. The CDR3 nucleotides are TGCGCCAGCAGCCAAGTTTACGGACTAACCCAATACAATGAGCAGTTCTTC.

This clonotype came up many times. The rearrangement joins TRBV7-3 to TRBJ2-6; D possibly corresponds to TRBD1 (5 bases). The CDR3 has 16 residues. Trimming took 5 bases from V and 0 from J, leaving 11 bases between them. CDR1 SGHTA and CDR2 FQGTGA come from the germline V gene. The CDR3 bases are TGTGCCAGCAGCCGTACAGGTTCCTCTGGGGCCAACGTCCTGACTTTC. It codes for CASSRTGSSGANVLTF.

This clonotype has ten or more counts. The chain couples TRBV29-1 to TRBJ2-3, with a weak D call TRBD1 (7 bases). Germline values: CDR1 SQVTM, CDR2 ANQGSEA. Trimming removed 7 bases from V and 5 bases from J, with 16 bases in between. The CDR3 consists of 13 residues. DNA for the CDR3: TGCAGCGCGGCCTGGCAGGGGGGAGATACGCAGTATTTT. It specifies CSAAWQGGDTQYF.

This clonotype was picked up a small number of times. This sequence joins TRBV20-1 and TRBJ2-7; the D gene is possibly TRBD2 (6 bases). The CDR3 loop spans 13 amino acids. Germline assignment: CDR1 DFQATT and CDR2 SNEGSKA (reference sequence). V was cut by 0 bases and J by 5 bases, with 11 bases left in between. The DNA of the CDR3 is TGCAGTGCTAGAGATCGATGGGAGGACGAGCAGTACTTC. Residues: CSARDRWEDEQYF.

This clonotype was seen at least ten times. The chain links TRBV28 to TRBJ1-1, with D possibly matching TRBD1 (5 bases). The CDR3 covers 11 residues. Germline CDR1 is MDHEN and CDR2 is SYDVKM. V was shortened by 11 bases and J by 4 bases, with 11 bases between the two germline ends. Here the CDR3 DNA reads TGTGCCGTTCGGGGGGGCACTGAAGCTTTCTTT. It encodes CAVRGGTEAFF.

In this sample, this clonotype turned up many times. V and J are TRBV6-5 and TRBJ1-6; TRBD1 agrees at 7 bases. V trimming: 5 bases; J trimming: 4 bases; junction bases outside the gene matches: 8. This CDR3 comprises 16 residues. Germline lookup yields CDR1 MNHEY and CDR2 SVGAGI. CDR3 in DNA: TGTGCCAGCAGTACCGGGACAGAATCTTATAATTCACCCCTCCACTTT. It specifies CASSTGTESYNSPLHF.

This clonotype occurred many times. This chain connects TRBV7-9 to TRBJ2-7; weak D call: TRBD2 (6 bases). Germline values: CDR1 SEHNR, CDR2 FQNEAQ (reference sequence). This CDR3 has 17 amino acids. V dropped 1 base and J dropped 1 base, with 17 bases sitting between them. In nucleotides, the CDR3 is TGTGCCAGCAGCTTAGGTGAGAACGGGAGTCCTTCCTACGAGCAGTACTTC. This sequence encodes CASSLGENGSPSYEQYF.

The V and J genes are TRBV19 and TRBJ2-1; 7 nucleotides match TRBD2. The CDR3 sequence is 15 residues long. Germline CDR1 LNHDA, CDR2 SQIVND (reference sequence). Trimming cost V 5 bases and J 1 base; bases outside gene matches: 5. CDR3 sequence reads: CASSPPGGSYNEQFF. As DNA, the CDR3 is TGTGCCAGTAGTCCCCCGGGGGGTTCCTACAATGAGCAGTTCTTC.

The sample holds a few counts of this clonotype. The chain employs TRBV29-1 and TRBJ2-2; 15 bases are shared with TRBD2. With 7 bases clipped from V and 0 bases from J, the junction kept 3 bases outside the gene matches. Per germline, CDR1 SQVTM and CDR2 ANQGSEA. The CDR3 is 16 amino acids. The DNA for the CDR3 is TGCAGCGGGGGACTAGCGGGAGGTCCGAACACCGGGGAGCTGTTTTTT. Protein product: CSGGLAGGPNTGELFF.

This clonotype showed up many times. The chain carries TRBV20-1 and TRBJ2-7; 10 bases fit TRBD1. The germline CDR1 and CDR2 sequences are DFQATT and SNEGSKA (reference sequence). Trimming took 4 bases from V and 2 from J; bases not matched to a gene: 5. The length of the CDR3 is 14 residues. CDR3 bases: TGCAGTGCTACAAGACAGGGGGCTACCTACGAGCAGTACTTC. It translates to CSATRQGATYEQYF.

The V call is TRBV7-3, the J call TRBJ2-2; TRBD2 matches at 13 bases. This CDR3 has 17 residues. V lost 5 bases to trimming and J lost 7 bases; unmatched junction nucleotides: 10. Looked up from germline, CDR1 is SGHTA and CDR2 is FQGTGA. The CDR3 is CASSLRTSGSVDGELFF. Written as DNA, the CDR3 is TGTGCCAGCAGCCTCCGGACTAGCGGGAGTGTTGACGGGGAGCTGTTTTTT.

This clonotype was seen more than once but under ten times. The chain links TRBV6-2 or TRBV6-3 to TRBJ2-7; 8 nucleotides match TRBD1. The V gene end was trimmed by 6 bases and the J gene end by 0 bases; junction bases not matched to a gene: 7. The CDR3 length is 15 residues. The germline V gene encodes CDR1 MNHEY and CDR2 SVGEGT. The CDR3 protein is CASRRGQESSYEQYF. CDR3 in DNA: TGTGCCAGCAGACGGGGACAGGAGAGCTCCTACGAGCAGTACTTC.

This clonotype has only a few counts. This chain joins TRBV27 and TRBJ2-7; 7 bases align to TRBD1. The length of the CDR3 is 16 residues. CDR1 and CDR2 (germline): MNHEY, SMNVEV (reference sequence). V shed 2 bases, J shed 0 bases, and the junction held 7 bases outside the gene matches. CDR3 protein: CASSLRHGQASYEQYF. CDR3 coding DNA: TGTGCCAGCAGTTTACGACACGGACAGGCCTCCTACGAGCAGTACTTC.

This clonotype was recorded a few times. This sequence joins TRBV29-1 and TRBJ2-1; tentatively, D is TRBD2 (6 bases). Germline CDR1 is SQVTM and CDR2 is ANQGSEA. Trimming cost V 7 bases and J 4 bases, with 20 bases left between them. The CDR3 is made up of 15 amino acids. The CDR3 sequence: CSARGEEGIYNEQFF. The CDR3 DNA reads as TGCAGCGCCCGAGGGGAGGAGGGGATTTACAATGAGCAGTTCTTC.

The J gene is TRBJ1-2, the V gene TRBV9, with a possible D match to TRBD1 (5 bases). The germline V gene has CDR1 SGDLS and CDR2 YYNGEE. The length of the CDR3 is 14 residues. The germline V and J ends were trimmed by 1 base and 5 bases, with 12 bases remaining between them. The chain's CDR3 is CASSVYDSRYGYTF. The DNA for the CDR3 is TGTGCCAGCAGCGTATATGACAGCCGATATGGCTACACCTTC.